The clone carrying this T cell receptor beta chain was observed many times. The CDR3 runs to 15 residues. Germline V gene lookup returns CDR1 LGHNA and CDR2 YSLEER. V was shortened by 5 bases and J by 3 bases, with 16 bases between the two germline ends. TCR beta VDJ and CDR3 profiles were obtained from a genomic DNA template. From the reads, TCRdb called clonotypes with MiXCR, one entry per CDR3 protein. The sample contains hundreds of thousands of distinct CDR3 sequences, more than 25% of which appear only once. The data belong to a study of CD8+CD57+ T cells in acquired aplastic anemia. Sequencing was done on patients that had shown CD8+CD57+ cell expansion by flow cytometry.

This chain links TRBV4-3 with TRBJ1-2; TRBD1 is a possible D gene (6 bases). Sequenced sample: sorted CD4+, CD8+, or CD8+CD57+ T cells (not recorded which) from PBMCs. This TCR was sampled from a human donor with aplastic anemia. The CDR3 nucleotides are TGCGCCAGCAGCACCTTGGTTGGGGGCGACTATGGCTACACCTTC. Translation: CASSTLVGGDYGYTF.